What follows are 13 T cell receptor beta chains derived from one specimen sequenced in a study of blood T cell repertoires in COVID-19. Assay: immunoSEQ multiplex PCR; the TCRdb copy retains only in-frame clones and omits some. The sample contains about 200,000 clones, around 80% of which appear only once. Sequencing was done on a sample of peripheral blood. These receptors were obtained from a woman in her 70s with acute or convalescent COVID-19.

The rearrangement joins TRBV2 to TRBJ2-7, with D hard to call. Per germline, CDR1 SNHLY and CDR2 FYNNEI. This CDR3 comprises 12 residues. V lost 8 bases and J 6 bases, leaving 14 bases between the germline ends. The CDR3 DNA reads as TGTGCCAGCGGCCGTCTTGGCTCCGAGCAGTACTTC. Residues: CASGRLGSEQYF.

The gene calls are TRBV28 and TRBJ1-1; no firm D call. The CDR3 has 12 residues. The ends were cut back, 7 bases at V and 5 bases at J, with 11 bases in the middle. CDR1 and CDR2 from the germline V gene are MDHEN and SYDVKM. CDR3 nucleotides: TGTGCCAGCATCCCACATGATACTGAAGCTTTCTTT. Residues: CASIPHDTEAFF.

CDR3 sequence: CASSGDTGQPQHF. CDR3 bases: TGTGCCAGCAGTGGAGACACAGGTCAGCCCCAGCATTTT. This rearrangement joins TRBV28 to TRBJ1-5; possibly TRBD1 for D (5 bases). CDR3 length: 13 amino acids. V lost 5 bases to trimming and J lost 6 bases, with 11 bases between them. Germline V gene data show CDR1 as MDHEN and CDR2 as SYDVKM.

This chain connects TRBV5-1 to TRBJ2-3; no reliable D call. V lost 0 bases and J 0 bases, leaving 11 bases between the germline ends. Germline values: CDR1 SGHRS, CDR2 YFSETQ. The CDR3 length is 16 residues. The CDR3 DNA reads as TGCGCCAGCAGCTTGGGGTGGCAGACTAGCACAGATACGCAGTATTTT. Translation gives CASSLGWQTSTDTQYF.

This chain connects TRBV12-3 or TRBV12-4 to TRBJ1-1; D gene unclear. The CDR3 contains 13 residues. V shed 6 bases and J shed 1 base, with 9 bases lying between them. The chain's CDR3 is CASRSRENTEAFF. DNA of the CDR3: TGTGCCAGCAGGAGTCGAGAGAACACTGAAGCTTTCTTT.

The V call is TRBV7-2, the J call TRBJ2-1; 8 nucleotides align to TRBD2. Germline CDR1 reads SGHTA; CDR2 reads FQGNSA. V shed 0 bases and J 4 bases; nucleotides not matched to a gene: 5. The CDR3 extends over 16 amino acids. The CDR3 coding sequence is TGTGCCAGCAGCTTAGCTGCCAGCGGGAGTTACAATGAGCAGTTCTTC. Translating it yields CASSLAASGSYNEQFF.

The chain carries TRBV15 and TRBJ1-1; maybe TRBD1 (5 bases). Trimming removed 0 bases at V and 1 base at J, with 12 bases between. The CDR3 length is 16 residues. Germline loops: CDR1 LNHNV, CDR2 YYDKDF (reference sequence). The chain's CDR3 is CATSRDWGGTNTEAFF. CDR3 sequence (DNA): TGTGCCACCAGCAGAGATTGGGGGGGGACGAACACTGAAGCTTTCTTT.

The chain uses TRBV18 and TRBJ1-4, with a weak D call TRBD1 (5 bases). The CDR3 is made up of 13 amino acids. Germline V gene sequence: CDR1 KGHSH, CDR2 LQKENI. Trimming took off 5 bases at V and 5 bases at J, with 9 bases between the two ends. The CDR3 reads CASSTRQNEKLFF. In DNA form, the CDR3 reads TGTGCCAGCTCAACCAGACAGAATGAAAAACTGTTTTTT. The variable domain in full, with the rest retrieved from reference TRBV18 and TRBJ1-4, is NAGVMQNPRHLVRRRGQEARLRCSPMKGHSHVYWYRQLPEEGLKFMVYLQKENIIDESGMPKERFSAEFPKEGPSILRIQQVVRGDSAAYFCASSTRQNEKLFFGSGTQLSVL.

The rearrangement joins TRBV7-9 to TRBJ1-1, with D possibly TRBD1 on 5 matching bases. The germline V gene encodes CDR1 SEHNR and CDR2 FQNEAQ (reference sequence). CDR3 length: 14 residues. With 7 bases removed from V and 1 base from J, the gap between germline ends came to 13 bases. CDR3 nucleotide sequence: TGTGCCAGCACTTACCAGGGAGGGAACACTGAAGCTTTCTTT. Translated, it gives CASTYQGGNTEAFF.

The V gene is TRBV15, the J gene TRBJ1-5; no clear D gene. CDR1 and CDR2 (germline): LNHNV, YYDKDF (reference sequence). V lost 5 bases and J 3 bases, leaving 5 bases between the germline ends. CDR3 length: 12 amino acids. The CDR3 nucleotides are TGTGCCACCAGCCGGGACAATCAGCCCCAGCATTTT. Protein sequence: CATSRDNQPQHF.

The rearrangement uses TRBV29-1 and TRBJ2-1; D possibly corresponds to TRBD1 (5 bases). CDR1 SQVTM and CDR2 ANQGSEA come from the germline V gene. The CDR3 length is 14 residues. The V end lost 3 bases, the J end lost 4 bases, and 13 bases lay between the germline ends. This CDR3 reads CSVERQLRYNEQFF. In DNA, the CDR3 is TGCAGCGTTGAGAGACAGCTCCGGTACAATGAGCAGTTCTTC.

The V call is TRBV28, the J call TRBJ1-5; perhaps TRBD1 as D (5 bases). V was cut by 4 bases and J by 9 bases, with 19 bases left in between. Germline V lookup: CDR1 MDHEN, CDR2 SYDVKM. This CDR3 is built from 15 residues. The CDR3 sequence: CASSSSDGGFWPQHF. As DNA, the CDR3 is TGTGCCAGCAGTTCCTCGGACGGGGGGTTTTGGCCCCAGCATTTT.

The rearrangement links TRBV27 to TRBJ2-7; maybe TRBD1 (6 bases). Per germline, CDR1 MNHEY and CDR2 SMNVEV (reference sequence). The CDR3 extends over 13 amino acids. The ends were cut back, 4 bases at V and 2 bases at J, with 9 bases in the middle. CDR3 DNA sequence: TGTGCCAGCAGTTACCGGACAGCCTACGAGCAGTACTTC. It codes for CASSYRTAYEQYF.